This T cell receptor beta chain was found in a study of regulatory T cells in long-lasting Graves disease. General study findings and limits: Persistent Graves' disease cases displayed lower TCR diversity than newly diagnosed ones.

This clonotype was found many times. Its antigen remains unidentified. The CDR3 consists of 15 residues. V lost 0 bases and J lost 0, with 6 bases in between. Germline CDR1 MNHNS, CDR2 SASEGT. The time point denotes: persistent/refractory GD, antithyroid drugs over 5 years with positive TRAb. There was RNA extracted from PBMCs, and the TCR library was made from it. CDR3 regions were amplified by Arm-PCR using iRepertoire HTBI primers to build TCR beta libraries. TCRdb fed the multiplex PCR reads into MiXCR, producing one record per CDR3 protein. The data hold roughly 400,000 distinct CDR3 sequences, with under 25% observed a single time.

The receptor was derived from a female donor with Graves disease. Sequencing used peripheral blood mononuclear cells (PBMCs), obtained when the disease was refractory, from a patient treated with antithyroid drugs. The chain joins TRBV6-1 to TRBJ1-5; no reliable D call. The CDR3 loop reads CASSEAENSNQPQHF. The DNA for the CDR3 is TGTGCCAGCAGTGAAGCGGAGAATAGCAATCAGCCCCAGCATTTT.